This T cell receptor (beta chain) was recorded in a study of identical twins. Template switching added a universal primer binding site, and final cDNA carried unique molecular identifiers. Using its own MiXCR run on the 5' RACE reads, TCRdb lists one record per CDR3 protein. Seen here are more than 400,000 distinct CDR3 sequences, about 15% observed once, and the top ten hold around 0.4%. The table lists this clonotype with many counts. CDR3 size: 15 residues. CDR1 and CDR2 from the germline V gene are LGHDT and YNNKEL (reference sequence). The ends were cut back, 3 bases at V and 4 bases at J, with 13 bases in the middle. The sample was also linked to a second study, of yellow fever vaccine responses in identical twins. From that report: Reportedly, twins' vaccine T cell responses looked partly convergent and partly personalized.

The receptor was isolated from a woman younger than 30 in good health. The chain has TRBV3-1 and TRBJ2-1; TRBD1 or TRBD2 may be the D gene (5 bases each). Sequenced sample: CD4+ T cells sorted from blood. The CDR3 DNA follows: TGTGCCAGCAGCCAGATCGGGGCCCATTACAATGAGCAGTTCTTC. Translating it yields CASSQIGAHYNEQFF.